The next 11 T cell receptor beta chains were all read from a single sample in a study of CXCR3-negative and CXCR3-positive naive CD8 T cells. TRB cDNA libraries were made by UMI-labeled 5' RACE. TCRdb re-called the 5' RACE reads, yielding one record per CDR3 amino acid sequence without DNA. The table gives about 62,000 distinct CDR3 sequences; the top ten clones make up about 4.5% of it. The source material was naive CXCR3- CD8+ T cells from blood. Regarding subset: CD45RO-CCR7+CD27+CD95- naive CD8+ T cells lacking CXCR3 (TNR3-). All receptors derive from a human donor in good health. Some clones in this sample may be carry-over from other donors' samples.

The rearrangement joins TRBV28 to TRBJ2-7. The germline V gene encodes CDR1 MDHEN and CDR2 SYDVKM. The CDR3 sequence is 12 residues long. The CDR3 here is CASSFTSYEQYF.

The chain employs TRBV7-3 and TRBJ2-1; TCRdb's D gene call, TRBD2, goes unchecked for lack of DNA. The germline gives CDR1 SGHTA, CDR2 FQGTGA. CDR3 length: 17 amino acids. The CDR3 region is CASSLSGGGLSYNEQFF.

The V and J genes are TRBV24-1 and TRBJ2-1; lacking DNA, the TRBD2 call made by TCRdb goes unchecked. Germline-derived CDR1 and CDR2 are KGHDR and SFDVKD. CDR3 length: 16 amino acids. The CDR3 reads CATSDLGVSGTAEQFF.

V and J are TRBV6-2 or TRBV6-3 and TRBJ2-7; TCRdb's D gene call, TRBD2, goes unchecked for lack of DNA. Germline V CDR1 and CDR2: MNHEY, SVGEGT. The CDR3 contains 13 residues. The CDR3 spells CASSYRDYDEQYF.

The CDR3: CSVTRPNTGELFF. J is TRBJ2-2 and V is TRBV29-1; TCRdb returns TRBD2, unconfirmable since there is no DNA. The CDR3 is 13 amino acids. Germline CDR1 and CDR2: SQVTM and ANQGSEA.

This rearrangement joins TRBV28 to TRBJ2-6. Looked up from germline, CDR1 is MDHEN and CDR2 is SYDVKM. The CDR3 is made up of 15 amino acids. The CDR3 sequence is CASSSQFNGANVLTF.

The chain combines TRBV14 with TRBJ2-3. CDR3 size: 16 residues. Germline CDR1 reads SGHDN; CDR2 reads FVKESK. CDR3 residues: CASSRYRRPESDTQYF.

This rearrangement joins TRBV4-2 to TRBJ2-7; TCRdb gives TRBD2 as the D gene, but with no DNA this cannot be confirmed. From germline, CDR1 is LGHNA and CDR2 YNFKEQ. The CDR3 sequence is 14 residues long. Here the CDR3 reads CASSQGAETYEQYF.

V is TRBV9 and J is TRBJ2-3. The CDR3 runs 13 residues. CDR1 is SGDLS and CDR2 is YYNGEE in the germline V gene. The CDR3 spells CASSGYLTDTQYF.

CDR3: CATSTRTDPSSYYNEQFF. This chain uses TRBV15 with TRBJ2-1; there is no DNA to check the TCRdb D call of TRBD1. Per the germline V gene, CDR1 is LNHNV and CDR2 is YYDKDF (reference sequence). This CDR3 is built from 18 residues.

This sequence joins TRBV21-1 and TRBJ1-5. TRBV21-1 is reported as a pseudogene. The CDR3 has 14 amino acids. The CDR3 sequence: CASSKRESNRPQHF.